This T cell receptor beta chain came from a study of Graves' ophthalmopathy and Graves' hyperthyroidism. Regarding the study as a whole: It was with around 70% sensitivity and around 72% specificity that the model predicted ophthalmopathy progression. Detection in blood was also observed for most expanded thyroid clonotypes above 0.001 frequency.

The sample holds a few counts of this clonotype. Its antigen is unknown. This CDR3 contains 14 residues. The germline CDR1 and CDR2 sequences are DFQATT and SNEGSKA (reference sequence). V lost 6 bases and J 7 bases, leaving 21 bases between the germline ends. Establishment of the diagnosis relied upon clinical symptoms, serum thyroxine, TRAb, thyroid ultrasound and orbital computed tomography. It was from 10 ml of fresh peripheral blood that the PBMCs came. TCR beta CDR3 regions were amplified from RNA transcripts. RT-PCR with HTBI primers came first, then second-round multiplex PCR. One entry per CDR3 protein, called by TCRdb with MiXCR from the multiplex PCR reads. The repertoire holds 740,000 or so distinct CDR3 sequences, with approximately 40% as singletons.

The V and J genes are TRBV20-1 and TRBJ1-2, with D tentatively TRBD1 (6 bases). The sample comprised peripheral blood. This sequence was found in an adult man with Graves' ophthalmopathy. Here the CDR3 reads CSARITGPTGGYTF. DNA of the CDR3: TGCAGTGCGAGAATTACAGGGCCAACGGGTGGCTACACCTTC.